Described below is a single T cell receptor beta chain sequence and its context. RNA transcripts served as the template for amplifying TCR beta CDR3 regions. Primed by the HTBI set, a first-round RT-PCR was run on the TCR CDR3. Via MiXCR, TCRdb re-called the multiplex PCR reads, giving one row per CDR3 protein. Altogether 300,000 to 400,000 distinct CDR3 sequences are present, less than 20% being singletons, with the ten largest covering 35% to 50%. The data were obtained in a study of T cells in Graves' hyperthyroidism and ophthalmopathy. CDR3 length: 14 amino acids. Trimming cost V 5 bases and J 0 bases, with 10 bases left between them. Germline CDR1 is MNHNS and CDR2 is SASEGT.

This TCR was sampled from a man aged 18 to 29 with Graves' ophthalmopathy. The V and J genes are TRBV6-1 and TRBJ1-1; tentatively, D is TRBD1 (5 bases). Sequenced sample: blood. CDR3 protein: CASSFLQVNTEAFF. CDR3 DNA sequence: TGTGCCAGCAGTTTTTTACAGGTGAACACTGAAGCTTTCTTT.